The 10 T cell receptor beta chains reported below all come from one sample, sequenced in a study of cytomegalovirus exposure and HLA in healthy donors. The PCR employed 60 Vbeta primers together with 13 Jbeta primers. Some clones are missing from TCRdb's copy, which holds only in-frame ones; the method was immunoSEQ multiplex PCR. Of 150,000 to 200,000 clones in the sample, 75% to 90% were seen once. The sample taken for sequencing was PBMCs. These receptors were taken from a girl between 10 and 17 years old in good health and CMV-seropositive.

This chain links TRBV2 with TRBJ2-5; TRBD1 aligns across 7 bases. Germline V gene sequence: CDR1 SNHLY, CDR2 FYNNEI. The CDR3 has 13 residues. With 2 bases clipped from V and 4 bases from J, the junction kept 1 base outside the gene matches. The CDR3 sequence is CASSENRGETQYF. The CDR3 bases are TGTGCCAGCAGTGAAAACAGGGGAGAGACCCAGTACTTC.

The chain combines TRBV25-1 with TRBJ1-5, with 11 nucleotides matching TRBD1. The CDR3 runs 16 residues. The ends lost 5 bases at V and 7 bases at J; junction bases unmatched: 10. Germline V CDR1 and CDR2: MGHDK, SYGVNS. CDR3 sequence (DNA): TGTGCCAGCAGTAACACACTGGGACAGGGGGACCAGCCCCAGCATTTT. It specifies CASSNTLGQGDQPQHF.

This chain joins TRBV6-1 and TRBJ2-1; 16 bases line up with TRBD2. The CDR3 has 14 amino acids. CDR1 is MNHNS, CDR2 SASEGT, per germline. Unmatched junction bases numbered 9, after V lost 7 bases and J lost 15 bases. The CDR3 coding sequence is TGTGCCAGCACCCAGGGACTAGCGGGAGGGCCTCCGTTCTTC. Translation: CASTQGLAGGPPFF.

V usage is TRBV6-1 and J usage is TRBJ2-1; D possibly corresponds to TRBD2 (6 bases). Germline CDR1 is MNHNS and CDR2 is SASEGT. This CDR3 contains 14 residues. V dropped 7 bases and J dropped 2 bases, with 12 bases sitting between them. CDR3: CASTLGGTYNEQFF. The CDR3 DNA reads TGTGCCAGCACATTGGGAGGAACCTACAATGAGCAGTTCTTC.

The V call is TRBV30, the J call TRBJ2-5; 8 nucleotides line up with TRBD1. Germline-derived CDR1 and CDR2 are GTSNPN and SVGIG (reference sequence). V lost 3 bases to trimming and J lost 3 bases; unmatched junction nucleotides: 6. This CDR3 comprises 14 residues. CDR3 in amino acids: CAWRRRQGKETQYF. The CDR3 DNA is TGTGCCTGGAGGAGGAGACAGGGGAAAGAGACCCAGTACTTC. Complete variable domain (other parts from reference TRBV30 and TRBJ2-5): SQTIHQWPATLVQPVGSPLSLECTVEGTSNPNLYWYRQAAGRGLQLLFYSVGIGQISSEVPQNLSASRPQDRQFILSSKKLLLSDSGFYLCAWRRRQGKETQYFGPGTRLLVL.

The rearrangement uses TRBV5-1 and TRBJ2-3, with 9 bases matching TRBD2. J lost 2 bases, V lost 4 bases, and 11 bases had no gene match. Germline V lookup: CDR1 SGHRS, CDR2 YFSETQ. The CDR3 covers 17 residues. The CDR3 reads CASSPGARTSATDTQYF. CDR3 bases: TGCGCCAGCAGCCCGGGGGCGAGGACTAGCGCCACAGATACGCAGTATTTT.

The genes are TRBV30 and TRBJ1-2; 7 bases align to TRBD1. Trimming removed 5 bases from V and 3 bases from J; junction bases left unmatched: 12. The CDR3 contains 15 residues. From germline, CDR1 is GTSNPN and CDR2 SVGIG (reference sequence). Here the CDR3 reads CAWGITGVLYYGYTF. The CDR3 bases are TGTGCCTGGGGGATAACAGGGGTTCTTTACTATGGCTACACCTTC.

V is TRBV5-4 and J is TRBJ2-5; the D gene is possibly TRBD2 (6 bases). The CDR3 totals 14 residues. The ends were cut back, 2 bases at V and 1 base at J, with 9 bases in the middle. CDR1 is SGHNT, CDR2 YYREEE, per germline (reference sequence). CDR3 protein: CASSFRDFQETQYF. The CDR3 nucleotides read TGTGCCAGCAGCTTCCGGGACTTCCAAGAGACCCAGTACTTC.

The V gene is TRBV14, the J gene TRBJ2-5, with 7 nucleotides matching TRBD1. The V and J ends lost 1 base and 3 bases, in that order; junction bases with no gene match: 8. The CDR3 has 16 amino acids. CDR1 and CDR2 (germline): SGHDN, FVKESK. The CDR3 nucleotides read TGTGCCAGCAGCCAAGGCCGACAGGGAGCGGAAGAGACCCAGTACTTC. Its translation: CASSQGRQGAEETQYF.

V gene TRBV4-1 combines with J gene TRBJ1-2; TRBD1 matches at 7 bases. From germline, CDR1 is MGHRA and CDR2 YSYEKL. The ends lost 1 base at V and 2 bases at J; junction bases unmatched: 10. CDR3 length: 17 residues. CDR3: CASSQVTARQGNYGYTF. The CDR3 coding sequence is TGCGCCAGCAGCCAAGTTACGGCTCGACAGGGAAACTATGGCTACACCTTC.